These 28 T cell receptor beta chains were all obtained from the same sample, sequenced in a study of T-cell reconstitution after alpha-beta-depleted transplantation in children. Unique molecular identifiers were incorporated into the prepared TCRbeta library. Via MiXCR, TCRdb re-called the PCR reads, giving one row per CDR3 protein. The sample has almost 500,000 distinct CDR3 sequences; around 13% are singletons. Sequencing was performed on PBMCs from the stem cell graft donor, taken from the stem cell graft. The receptor set was obtained from a human donor who donated a stem cell graft to a child with combined immunodeficiency.

This clonotype appeared a few times. V and J are TRBV27 and TRBJ2-7; 9 bases are shared with TRBD2. CDR3 length: 16 amino acids. Germline CDR1 is MNHEY and CDR2 is SMNVEV (reference sequence). The V segment lost 0 bases and the J segment 3 bases; nucleotides outside the gene matches: 6. CDR3 amino acids: CASSLSGNSGSYEQYF. CDR3 sequence (DNA): TGTGCCAGCAGTTTATCCGGCAATAGCGGGAGCTACGAGCAGTACTTC.

CDR3 nucleotide sequence: TGCGCCAGCAGCCAAGATTCCGGGGGATGGTATGGCTACACCTTC. It is translated as CASSQDSGGWYGYTF. The chain recombines TRBV4-3 with TRBJ1-2, with D possibly being TRBD1 (5 bases). Trimming removed 0 bases from V and 5 bases from J, with 13 bases in between. The germline V gene has CDR1 LGHNA and CDR2 YSLEER. This CDR3 has 15 residues.

In regard to this clonotype: A much larger clonotype is one base distant, so this may be a read error. It is likely a read error, because the conserved phenylalanine at the end of the CDR3 is missing. This chain uses TRBV29-1 with TRBJ1-3; D ambiguous. V was trimmed by 3 bases and J by 2 bases, leaving 8 bases between them. CDR1 and CDR2 (germline): SQVTM, ANQGSEA. The CDR3 is 13 amino acids. The CDR3 here is CSVEEAPGNTIYC. Written as DNA, the CDR3 is TGCAGCGTTGAGGAGGCACCTGGAAACACCATATATTGT.

This clonotype was detected a few times. The chain couples TRBV5-1 to TRBJ2-1; 9 positions match TRBD2. The CDR3 has 15 residues. CDR1 SGHRS and CDR2 YFSETQ come from the germline V gene. Germline trimming cut 7 bases from V and 7 bases from J; bases unmatched to any gene: 12. CDR3 residues: CASVEPGLARNEQFF. In nucleotides, the CDR3 is TGCGCCAGCGTGGAGCCGGGACTAGCTCGGAATGAGCAGTTCTTC.

The rearrangement links TRBV24-1 to TRBJ2-3; D might be TRBD1 or TRBD2, each matching 5 bases. The CDR3 consists of 15 residues. Germline V gene sequence: CDR1 KGHDR, CDR2 SFDVKD. V lost 3 bases to trimming and J lost 5 bases, with 14 bases between them. CDR3 residues: CATSDRQGEIDTQYF. Here the CDR3 DNA reads TGTGCCACCAGTGATCGCCAGGGAGAGATAGATACGCAGTATTTT.

The chain uses TRBV7-8 and TRBJ2-7; 7 bases line up with TRBD1. The germline gives CDR1 SGHVS, CDR2 FQNEAQ. There are 15 residues in the CDR3. Trimming at V came to 1 base and at J to 2 bases, leaving 5 bases not matched to a gene. CDR3 nucleotide sequence: TGTGCCAGCAGCTTAGGTTCACAGGGGACCTACGAGCAGTACTTC. Translated: CASSLGSQGTYEQYF.

This clonotype was detected many times. The chain has TRBV5-1 and TRBJ2-5; 10 bases are a match to TRBD1. The CDR3 extends over 12 amino acids. Trimming at V came to 8 bases and at J to 5 bases, leaving 3 bases not matched to a gene. The germline gives CDR1 SGHRS, CDR2 YFSETQ. In DNA form, the CDR3 reads TGCGCCAGTCGACAGGGGGCCGAGACCCAGTACTTC. Translated, it gives CASRQGAETQYF.

The chain links TRBV27 to TRBJ2-7; D unresolved. Deletions cut 4 bases from V and 1 base from J, with 11 bases between. Germline CDR1 is MNHEY and CDR2 is SMNVEV (reference sequence). This CDR3 has 14 residues. CDR3 bases: TGTGCCAGCAGTTCATCGTATCCTTCCTACGAGCAGTACTTC. This gives the protein CASSSSYPSYEQYF.

This clonotype was counted many times. The rearrangement joins TRBV29-1 to TRBJ2-2; 8 bases are shared with TRBD2. The germline CDR1 and CDR2 sequences are SQVTM and ANQGSEA. The trim removed 5 bases at V and 1 base at J, leaving 3 bases unmatched. CDR3 length: 14 residues. The CDR3 sequence: CSVRLALNTGELFF. The CDR3 region has the DNA TGCAGCGTTCGACTAGCGCTGAACACCGGGGAGCTGTTTTTT.

This clonotype was found a few times. This sequence joins TRBV18 and TRBJ2-5, with TRBD1 matching over 8 bases. Per germline, CDR1 KGHSH and CDR2 LQKENI. Unmatched junction bases numbered 4, after V lost 2 bases and J lost 2 bases. The CDR3 spans 15 residues. The CDR3 here is CASSPETGDQETQYF. The DNA of the CDR3 is TGTGCCAGCTCACCAGAGACAGGGGATCAAGAGACCCAGTACTTC.

A note on this clonotype: Germline and junction disagree at one end, which may indicate a read error. This chain links TRBV6-1 with TRBJ2-5; D unresolved. CDR1 is MNHNS and CDR2 is SASEGT in the germline V gene. There are 13 residues in the CDR3. The CDR3 region is CASSQQQSQQSDF. CDR3 in DNA: TGTGCCAGCAGCCAACAGCAGTCTCAGCAATCCGACTTC.

This clonotype has ten or more counts. This chain uses TRBV12-3 or TRBV12-4 with TRBJ2-2; 7 bases agree with TRBD1. The CDR3 covers 15 residues. Trimming at V came to 7 bases and at J to 0 bases, leaving 5 bases not matched to a gene. Here the CDR3 reads CASTADRANTGELFF. The CDR3 bases are TGTGCCAGCACCGCCGACAGGGCGAACACCGGGGAGCTGTTTTTT.

Comments on this clonotype: One junction end does not reproduce the germline sequence, and a read error may be involved. J is TRBJ2-7 and V is TRBV28; D possibly corresponds to TRBD2 (5 bases). The germline V gene encodes CDR1 MDHEN and CDR2 SYDVKM. The CDR3 contains 13 residues. In DNA, the CDR3 is TGTGCCAGCAGTTTATCGGACTCCTACGACCAGTACTTC. Protein product: CASSLSDSYDQYF. Full variable domain (rest looked up from reference TRBV28 and TRBJ2-7): DVKVTQSSRYLVKRTGEKVFLECVQDMDHENMFWYRQDPGLGLRLIYFSYDVKMKEKGDIPEGYSVSREKKERFSLILESASTNQTSMYLCASSLSDSYDQYFGPGTRLTVT.

This clonotype was picked up a small number of times. The chain couples TRBV6-2 or TRBV6-3 to TRBJ2-7; 10 bases map to TRBD2. Germline assignment: CDR1 MNHEY and CDR2 SVGEGT. Trimming at V came to 4 bases and at J to 6 bases, leaving 6 bases not matched to a gene. The CDR3 has 14 residues. CDR3 in DNA: TGTGCCAGCAGTTTTAGCGGGAGGCTTACCGAGCAGTACTTC. Its protein is CASSFSGRLTEQYF.

This clonotype appeared a few times. This rearrangement joins TRBV5-1 to TRBJ2-7, with D possibly TRBD2 on 5 matching bases. Per germline, CDR1 SGHRS and CDR2 YFSETQ. V lost 4 bases to trimming and J lost 2 bases, with 19 bases between them. CDR3 length equals 16 residues. CDR3 sequence reads: CASSPVRGSQAYEQYF. CDR3 DNA: TGCGCCAGCAGCCCCGTCCGGGGTTCGCAGGCCTACGAGCAGTACTTC.

This clonotype occurred many times. The chain links TRBV12-3 or TRBV12-4 to TRBJ1-1; possibly TRBD1 for D (6 bases). V gave up 1 base and J gave up 5 bases, with 11 bases separating them. This CDR3 is built from 14 residues. The DNA for the CDR3 is TGTGCCAGCAGTTTAGGGGGGCCCAGGACTGAAGCTTTCTTT. Translation: CASSLGGPRTEAFF.

On this clonotype: A read error is possible here, since a much larger clone lies one base away. The rearrangement uses TRBV27 and TRBJ2-1, with TRBD2 as a possible D gene (6 bases). The CDR3 is made up of 15 amino acids. Between the trimmed V and J ends, which lost 2 bases and 8 bases, there was a span of 16 bases. In germline, CDR1 is MNHEY, CDR2 SMNVEV (reference sequence). CDR3 sequence reads: CASSLAGRLPYEQFF. CDR3 in DNA: TGTGCCAGCAGTTTAGCGGGGAGGCTGCCCTATGAGCAGTTCTTC.

The chain employs TRBV12-3 or TRBV12-4 and TRBJ2-1, with D perhaps matching TRBD1 or TRBD2 (5 bases each). V lost 5 bases to trimming and J lost 0 bases, with 14 bases between them. The CDR3 runs to 16 residues. CDR3 in DNA: TGTGCCAGCAGTCATGGGACGGTCAGCTCCTACAATGAGCAGTTCTTC. As protein: CASSHGTVSSYNEQFF.

This clonotype was recorded a few times. CDR3 in DNA: TGCGCCAGCAGCTTGACCTACAGCAATGAGCAGTTCTTC. Protein product: CASSLTYSNEQFF. V usage is TRBV5-1 and J usage is TRBJ2-1; D remains unclear. The CDR3 is made up of 13 amino acids. Germline values: CDR1 SGHRS, CDR2 YFSETQ. Trimming removed 1 base from V and 6 bases from J, with 8 bases in between.

This clonotype was detected ten times or more. The CDR3: CSVFVAGGGTGELFF. The DNA of the CDR3 is TGCAGCGTTTTTGTAGCGGGAGGAGGGACCGGGGAGCTGTTTTTT. The gene calls are TRBV29-1 and TRBJ2-2; 10 bases align to TRBD2. CDR1 is SQVTM and CDR2 is ANQGSEA in the germline V gene. CDR3 size: 15 residues. V lost 5 bases and J lost 5; bases outside the gene matches: 8.

This clonotype was recorded at least ten times. The chain links TRBV12-3 or TRBV12-4 to TRBJ2-1; a weak D match, TRBD2 (6 bases). The CDR3 is 18 amino acids. Trimming removed 6 bases from V and 0 bases from J, with 21 bases in between. The CDR3 region has the DNA TGTGCCAGCAGCCTACCGGGACTGGCGACGAGCTCCTACAATGAGCAGTTCTTC. This codes for CASSLPGLATSSYNEQFF.

V and J are TRBV12-3 or TRBV12-4 and TRBJ2-2; D gene ambiguous. The CDR3 contains 16 residues. Trimming removed 1 base at V and 2 bases at J, with 11 bases between. For the CDR3, the DNA is TGTGCCAGCAGTTTAGGACCTAGTGTTAACACCGGGGAGCTGTTTTTT. This gives the protein CASSLGPSVNTGELFF.

V usage is TRBV28 and J usage is TRBJ2-1, with 13 bases matching TRBD2. Germline loops: CDR1 MDHEN, CDR2 SYDVKM. This CDR3 contains 14 residues. The V segment lost 7 bases and the J segment 5 bases; nucleotides outside the gene matches: 2. CDR3 sequence: CASMGLAGNNEQFF. CDR3 sequence (DNA): TGTGCCAGCATGGGACTAGCGGGGAACAATGAGCAGTTCTTC.

V usage is TRBV7-9 and J usage is TRBJ2-7, with 8 bases matching TRBD1. The CDR3 sequence is 16 residues long. Germline CDR1 is SEHNR and CDR2 is FQNEAQ (reference sequence). The ends lost 4 bases at V and 3 bases at J; junction bases unmatched: 11. In nucleotides, the CDR3 is TGTGCCAGCAGCTCTCTTCGAAGACAGGGGATCTACGAGCAGTACTTC. As protein: CASSSLRRQGIYEQYF. The whole variable domain, filled in from reference TRBV7-9 and TRBJ2-7, reads DTGVSQNPRHKITKRGQNVTFRCDPISEHNRLYWYRQTLGQGPEFLTYFQNEAQLEKSRLLSDRFSAERPKGSFSTLEIQRTEQGDSAMYLCASSSLRRQGIYEQYFGPGTRLTVT.

The table lists this clonotype with many counts. The chain is built from TRBV12-3 or TRBV12-4 and TRBJ2-7; TRBD1 aligns across 12 bases. CDR3 length: 16 amino acids. J gave up 5 bases and V 7 bases, and 12 bases lay outside the gene matches. CDR3 DNA sequence: TGTGCCAGCACCCTGAGTCGCGGGACAGGGGGCGACGAGCAGTACTTC. Amino acid sequence: CASTLSRGTGGDEQYF.

This chain joins TRBV7-6 and TRBJ1-1; 7 bases agree with TRBD1. V was clipped by 5 bases and J by 1 base; unmatched bases: 4. Germline V CDR1 and CDR2: SGHVS, FNYEAQ. The CDR3 consists of 14 residues. The CDR3 region has the DNA TGTGCCAGCAGCCACCGGGACAGGAACACTGAAGCTTTCTTT. Encoded protein: CASSHRDRNTEAFF.

This clonotype was counted at least ten times. This chain joins TRBV20-1 and TRBJ2-7; no clear D. Germline V CDR1 and CDR2: DFQATT, SNEGSKA (reference sequence). Trimming pared 7 bases from V and 6 bases from J, leaving 4 bases between. This CDR3 region has 8 residues. CDR3 loop: CSVGEQYF. The CDR3 region has the DNA TGCAGTGTAGGCGAGCAGTACTTC.

Only a few counts were recorded for this clonotype. The rearrangement joins TRBV15 to TRBJ2-7; 8 bases align to TRBD2. Per the germline V gene, CDR1 is LNHNV and CDR2 is YYDKDF (reference sequence). The CDR3 spans 15 residues. The junction had 10 bases not matched to a gene; V was cut back by 5 bases and J by 4 bases. Written as DNA, the CDR3 is TGTGCCACCAGCGTAAGAGGACTAGCAGGATACGAGCAGTACTTC. This sequence encodes CATSVRGLAGYEQYF.